What follows are 21 T cell receptor beta chains derived from one specimen sequenced in a study of blood T cell repertoires in COVID-19. Repertoires were generated with immunoSEQ multiplex PCR, while TCRdb's copy carries only in-frame clones and drops some. The repertoire holds 40,000 or so clones, with more than 70% as singletons. Sequences were obtained from peripheral blood. The receptor set was obtained from a man aged 60 to 69 with acute or convalescent COVID-19.

The chain has TRBV7-6 and TRBJ1-1; 7 bases match TRBD1. Looked up from germline, CDR1 is SGHVS and CDR2 is FNYEAQ. J gave up 0 bases and V 4 bases, and 5 bases lay outside the gene matches. This CDR3 has 15 residues. CDR3 bases: TGTGCCAGCAGCTCAAACAGGGGACTGAACACTGAAGCTTTCTTT. Its protein is CASSSNRGLNTEAFF.

The chain has TRBV27 and TRBJ1-1; D not resolved. Germline values: CDR1 MNHEY, CDR2 SMNVEV (reference sequence). CDR3 length equals 13 residues. V was cut by 6 bases and J by 0 bases, with 8 bases left in between. The CDR3 protein is CASSFRLNTEAFF. CDR3 sequence (DNA): TGTGCCAGCAGCTTCCGTTTGAACACTGAAGCTTTCTTT.

V is TRBV4-1 and J is TRBJ1-6; 9 nucleotides line up with TRBD1. Germline values: CDR1 MGHRA, CDR2 YSYEKL. With V trimmed by 5 bases and J by 7 bases, 6 bases remained unmatched. The CDR3 spans 15 residues. The CDR3 DNA is TGCGCCAGCAGCGTAGGACAGGGGCAGAATTCACCCCTCCACTTT. Translating it yields CASSVGQGQNSPLHF.

This rearrangement joins TRBV11-2 to TRBJ2-3; no reliable D call. The germline V gene has CDR1 SGHAT and CDR2 FQNNGV. This CDR3 comprises 14 residues. With 5 bases removed from V and 0 bases from J, the gap between germline ends came to 9 bases. CDR3: CASSLLRSTDTQYF. The CDR3 DNA reads as TGTGCCAGCAGCCTCCTGAGGAGCACAGATACGCAGTATTTT.

The rearrangement links TRBV7-2 to TRBJ1-4; possible D gene TRBD1, 5 bases. Germline V CDR1 and CDR2: SGHTA, FQGNSA. V lost 5 bases, J lost 3 bases, and 10 bases lay in between. This CDR3 comprises 14 residues. CDR3 sequence (DNA): TGTGCCAGCAGCCCCGGGGGGTCTAATGAAAAACTGTTTTTT. It translates to CASSPGGSNEKLFF. The full variable domain, in which reference TRBV7-2 and TRBJ1-4 provide the parts outside the CDR3, is GAGVSQSPSNKVTEKGKDVELRCDPISGHTALYWYRQSLGQGLEFLIYFQGNSAPDKSGLPSDRFSAERTGGSVSTLTIQRTQQEDSAVYLCASSPGGSNEKLFFGSGTQLSVL.

The chain links TRBV7-2 to TRBJ2-2, with D possibly being TRBD2 (5 bases). The CDR3 covers 14 residues. V gave up 6 bases and J gave up 6 bases, with 14 bases separating them. CDR1 is SGHTA and CDR2 is FQGNSA in the germline V gene. CDR3 in amino acids: CASRALEGSGELFF. The CDR3 coding sequence is TGTGCCAGCAGGGCTCTCGAGGGTTCCGGGGAGCTGTTTTTT.

V and J are TRBV7-3 and TRBJ2-1; 7 bases match TRBD2. Trimming took 3 bases from V and 2 from J; bases not matched to a gene: 7. From germline, CDR1 is SGHTA and CDR2 FQGTGA. The CDR3 totals 16 residues. The CDR3: CASSLDAGAAYNEQFF. As DNA, the CDR3 is TGTGCCAGCAGCTTGGATGCGGGAGCGGCCTACAATGAGCAGTTCTTC.

The V gene is TRBV7-3, the J gene TRBJ2-3, with 8 positions matching TRBD1. V was pared by 8 bases and J by 6 bases, with 25 bases of the junction left unmatched. Germline CDR1 and CDR2: SGHTA and FQGTGA. The CDR3 runs to 19 residues. CDR3 nucleotides: TGTGCCAGCGCACTACCCGGGAATTCGACAGGGGTGAGGATGGATACGCAGTATTTT. Protein sequence: CASALPGNSTGVRMDTQYF.

The chain uses TRBV13 and TRBJ2-7; the D gene is possibly TRBD2 (6 bases). Germline CDR1 PRHDT, CDR2 FYEKMQ (reference sequence). Trimming removed 5 bases at V and 5 bases at J, with 22 bases between. CDR3 size: 16 residues. In DNA, the CDR3 is TGTGCCAGCAGCCCAGGTAAAGGACTAAGTGCCGACGAGCAGTACTTC. Translated: CASSPGKGLSADEQYF.

The chain couples TRBV5-1 to TRBJ1-2; D is undetermined. Trimming removed 2 bases at V and 4 bases at J, with 9 bases between. Per germline, CDR1 SGHRS and CDR2 YFSETQ. CDR3 length equals 13 residues. The chain's CDR3 is CASSLESGYGYTF. The CDR3 nucleotides are TGCGCCAGCAGCTTAGAATCGGGCTATGGCTACACCTTC.

The chain's CDR3 is CASSLADSSYEQYF. CDR3 DNA sequence: TGTGCCAGCAGCTTAGCGGACAGTAGCTACGAGCAGTACTTC. The chain employs TRBV7-9 and TRBJ2-7; D is perhaps TRBD1 (6 bases). The CDR3 is made up of 14 amino acids. CDR1 is SEHNR and CDR2 is FQNEAQ in the germline V gene (reference sequence). The ends were cut back, 0 bases at V and 3 bases at J, with 9 bases in the middle.

V usage is TRBV5-5 and J usage is TRBJ1-2; TRBD1 aligns across 7 bases. With 4 bases clipped from V and 4 bases from J, the junction kept 7 bases outside the gene matches. The CDR3 loop spans 14 amino acids. The germline gives CDR1 SGHKS, CDR2 YYEKEE (reference sequence). The CDR3 spells CASSQQGGGYGYTF. The CDR3 DNA reads TGTGCCAGCAGCCAGCAGGGGGGCGGCTATGGCTACACCTTC.

The table lists this clone with a count of one. V and J are TRBV10-1 and TRBJ1-2; 7 bases map to TRBD1. CDR3 size: 13 residues. Germline V gene sequence: CDR1 WNHNN, CDR2 SYGVQD (reference sequence). Unmatched junction bases numbered 5, after V lost 8 bases and J lost 2 bases. The CDR3 sequence is CASRDSRNYGYTF. The CDR3 DNA sequence: TGCGCCAGCCGGGACAGTAGAAACTATGGCTACACCTTC.

This chain uses TRBV6-5 with TRBJ1-2, with 10 nucleotides matching TRBD1. In germline, CDR1 is MNHEY, CDR2 SVGAGI. With V trimmed by 6 bases and J by 1 base, 5 bases remained unmatched. CDR3 length: 15 amino acids. The CDR3 protein is CASSRGQGFNYGYTF. DNA of the CDR3: TGTGCCAGCAGCCGGGGACAGGGGTTTAACTATGGCTACACCTTC.

The chain is built from TRBV2 and TRBJ2-2, with 8 bases identical to TRBD2. V trimming: 6 bases; J trimming: 4 bases; junction bases outside the gene matches: 7. CDR3 length: 15 residues. Germline V lookup: CDR1 SNHLY, CDR2 FYNNEI. CDR3 loop: CASSGAGGITGELFF. CDR3 bases: TGTGCCAGCAGCGGGGCGGGGGGAATCACCGGGGAGCTGTTTTTT.

This chain links TRBV14 with TRBJ1-4, with 7 bases fitting TRBD1. V was clipped by 4 bases and J by 2 bases; unmatched bases: 4. Germline-derived CDR1 and CDR2 are SGHDN and FVKESK. This CDR3 comprises 15 residues. CDR3 loop: CASSLLGQTNEKLFF. The CDR3 nucleotides are TGTGCCAGCAGCCTCCTGGGACAGACTAATGAAAAACTGTTTTTT.

The chain recombines TRBV7-9 with TRBJ2-1, with D uncertain. Germline CDR1 and CDR2: SEHNR and FQNEAQ (reference sequence). This CDR3 has 13 amino acids. V lost 2 bases, J lost 5 bases, and 7 bases lay in between. CDR3 sequence: CASSLWADNEQFF. The CDR3 bases are TGTGCCAGCAGCTTATGGGCAGACAATGAGCAGTTCTTC.

This chain connects TRBV6-5 to TRBJ2-1; TRBD2 might be the D (6 bases). Germline assignment: CDR1 MNHEY and CDR2 SVGAGI. There are 14 residues in the CDR3. V shed 2 bases and J shed 10 bases, with 15 bases lying between them. The CDR3: CASSYSGGMVEQFF. CDR3 DNA: TGTGCCAGCAGTTACAGTGGGGGGATGGTAGAGCAGTTCTTC.

The rearrangement links TRBV5-1 to TRBJ2-3; D unresolved. There are 11 residues in the CDR3. Germline V gene lookup returns CDR1 SGHRS and CDR2 YFSETQ. V lost 4 bases, J lost 6 bases, and 6 bases lay in between. DNA for the CDR3: TGCGCCAGCAGCGAAGCCGATACGCAGTATTTT. Amino acid sequence: CASSEADTQYF.

This chain connects TRBV3-1 (or the pseudogene TRBV3-2) to TRBJ1-2; 8 nucleotides match TRBD1. The trim removed 4 bases at V and 4 bases at J, leaving 11 bases unmatched. The CDR3 covers 16 residues. CDR1 LGHDT and CDR2 YNNKEL come from the germline V gene (reference sequence). CDR3 loop: CASSPWTRGRFYGYTF. The CDR3 DNA sequence: TGTGCCAGCAGCCCCTGGACCAGGGGGCGCTTCTATGGCTACACCTTC.

By proportion, this clone is medium-sized (0.01 to 0.1%). This chain links TRBV4-1 with TRBJ2-1, with TRBD2 matching over 7 bases. Germline V gene sequence: CDR1 MGHRA, CDR2 YSYEKL. V was clipped by 4 bases and J by 7 bases; unmatched bases: 7. This CDR3 is built from 14 residues. The CDR3 coding sequence is TGCGCCAGCAGCCTGAAAGGCGGGGGTAATGAGCAGTTCTTC. Amino acids: CASSLKGGGNEQFF.